The entry below gives a single T cell receptor (beta chain) sequence along with its context. The antigen is not known. In the PCR, 60 Vbeta and 13 Jbeta primers were used. Original data processing: Around 11 million shared chains were among approximately 80 million unique TCR beta chains counted in a later analysis. Assay: immunoSEQ multiplex PCR; the TCRdb copy retains only in-frame clones and omits some. That table furnishes V, J and clone size, whereas the DNA furnished D and trimming. The sample records about 160,000 clones, under 90% being singletons. Germline V gene lookup returns CDR1 SEHNR and CDR2 FQNEAQ (reference sequence). Trimming took 3 bases from V and 3 from J; bases not matched to a gene: 10. This CDR3 is built from 17 residues. The sample belongs to a study of cytomegalovirus exposure and HLA in healthy donors. Looking at the study overall: Early released data had tens of millions of unique TCRs, all coming from HLA-typed donors.

Whole-study findings and limits: In a later analysis, an Asian-associated ancestry cluster reportedly showed fewer N-insertions than the roughly 730-donor mean.

This clonotype was obtained from a man aged 25 to 40 in good health and CMV-seronegative. The sequenced sample was PBMCs. The V gene is TRBV7-9, the J gene TRBJ2-1; TRBD2 agrees at 8 bases. CDR3 bases: TGTGCCAGCAGCTTTACCGGGAGGGTGTCCCTCTACAATGAGCAGTTCTTC. This codes for CASSFTGRVSLYNEQFF.